What follows are 29 T cell receptor beta chains derived from one specimen sequenced in a study of cytomegalovirus exposure and HLA in healthy donors. PCR amplification relied on 60 Vbeta primers (plus 13 Jbeta primers). Data came from immunoSEQ multiplex PCR; TCRdb stores just in-frame clones and leaves some out. The data hold roughly 68,000 clones, with approximately 70% observed a single time. The sample comprised PBMCs. Receptors were obtained from a man aged 40-55 years in good health and CMV-seropositive.

V is TRBV6-6 and J is TRBJ2-3; 8 nucleotides align to TRBD1. Germline-derived CDR1 and CDR2 are MNHNY and SVGAGI (reference sequence). V lost 6 bases to trimming and J lost 6 bases; unmatched junction nucleotides: 11. The CDR3 consists of 15 residues. This CDR3 reads CASSDGQGYRDTQYF. CDR3 bases: TGTGCCAGCAGCGATGGACAGGGTTATAGGGATACGCAGTATTTT.

In nucleotides, the CDR3 is TGTGCCAGTAGTATTCCCGTGACAGCCCGGAATCAGCCCCAGCATTTT. Translating it yields CASSIPVTARNQPQHF. The chain combines TRBV19 with TRBJ1-5, with D perhaps TRBD1 (5 bases). CDR3 length: 16 amino acids. The germline V and J ends were trimmed by 3 bases and 4 bases, with 16 bases remaining between them. Per the germline V gene, CDR1 is LNHDA and CDR2 is SQIVND (reference sequence).

This clone was picked up one time. CDR3 nucleotides: TGTGCCAGCAGGAGTGGGACAGCAACTGAAGCTTTCTTT. As protein: CASRSGTATEAFF. J is TRBJ1-1 and V is TRBV6-6, with TRBD1 matching 7 bases. The ends lost 6 bases at V and 5 bases at J; junction bases unmatched: 6. Germline V gene data show CDR1 as MNHNY and CDR2 as SVGAGI (reference sequence). The CDR3 spans 13 residues.

This chain uses TRBV28 with TRBJ2-5; perhaps TRBD1 as D (6 bases). CDR3 length: 15 amino acids. V was trimmed by 5 bases and J by 0 bases, leaving 13 bases between them. Germline V gene sequence: CDR1 MDHEN, CDR2 SYDVKM. CDR3 residues: CASSPRQAYQETQYF. The CDR3 nucleotides read TGTGCCAGCAGTCCAAGACAGGCATACCAAGAGACCCAGTACTTC.

The rearrangement uses TRBV5-6 and TRBJ2-3; D may be TRBD2 (5 bases). This CDR3 spans 15 amino acids. Looked up from germline, CDR1 is SGHDT and CDR2 is YYEEEE. The ends were cut back, 1 base at V and 4 bases at J, with 13 bases in the middle. The DNA for the CDR3 is TGTGCCAGCAGCTTGTATCCTAGCTCCGCAGATACGCAGTATTTT. Amino acid sequence: CASSLYPSSADTQYF.

This clone was detected only a few times. The CDR3 is CASSPAGKTYNEQFF. In DNA form, the CDR3 reads TGTGCCAGCTCACCAGCGGGGAAGACTTACAATGAGCAGTTCTTC. This chain uses TRBV18 with TRBJ2-1, with D possibly being TRBD2 (6 bases). From germline, CDR1 is KGHSH and CDR2 LQKENI. The CDR3 covers 15 residues. V lost 2 bases to trimming and J lost 4 bases, with 12 bases between them.

The genes are TRBV7-2 and TRBJ2-7, with D possibly being TRBD2 (5 bases). The CDR3 sequence is 15 residues long. V shed 5 bases and J shed 5 bases, with 19 bases lying between them. Germline V lookup: CDR1 SGHTA, CDR2 FQGNSA. CDR3 nucleotides: TGTGCCAGCAGCCCACGGGGTCTAGTGGGCAACGAGCAGTACTTC. This gives the protein CASSPRGLVGNEQYF. Based on the CDR3 plus reference TRBV7-2 and TRBJ2-7, the full variable domain is GAGVSQSPSNKVTEKGKDVELRCDPISGHTALYWYRQSLGQGLEFLIYFQGNSAPDKSGLPSDRFSAERTGGSVSTLTIQRTQQEDSAVYLCASSPRGLVGNEQYFGPGTRLTVT.

In its sample, this clone was seen once. The chain links TRBV7-2 to TRBJ2-7, with TRBD1 as a possible D gene (5 bases). Germline assignment: CDR1 SGHTA and CDR2 FQGNSA. V was shortened by 4 bases and J by 3 bases, with 10 bases between the two germline ends. The CDR3 is 13 amino acids. In DNA form, the CDR3 reads TGTGCCAGCAGCTGGGGCAGTGACTACGAGCAGTACTTC. It specifies CASSWGSDYEQYF.

The chain couples TRBV27 to TRBJ2-5, with 7 bases lining up with TRBD1. The J call may be wrong; the DNA end is better matched by TRBJ2-7. Germline V gene sequence: CDR1 MNHEY, CDR2 SMNVEV (reference sequence). This CDR3 region has 14 residues. CDR3 sequence (DNA): TGTGCCAGCAGTTCGACAGGGCCCCCCAACGAGCAGTACTTC. It yields the protein CASSSTGPPNEQYF.

The J gene is TRBJ1-2, the V gene TRBV28; TRBD1 agrees at 11 bases. The V gene's germline CDR1 is MDHEN and CDR2 SYDVKM. The CDR3 consists of 14 residues. Unmatched junction bases numbered 4, after V lost 6 bases and J lost 4 bases. The chain's CDR3 is CASRRTGGFYGYTF. For the CDR3, the DNA is TGTGCCAGCAGACGGACAGGGGGCTTCTATGGCTACACCTTC.

This chain links TRBV5-1 with TRBJ2-3; no reliable D call. V was clipped by 4 bases and J by 8 bases, with 17 bases between them. Looked up from germline, CDR1 is SGHRS and CDR2 is YFSETQ. CDR3 length equals 14 residues. CDR3 protein: CASSTQRQEVTQYF. In DNA form, the CDR3 reads TGCGCCAGCAGCACTCAGAGGCAAGAGGTTACGCAGTATTTT.

This chain joins TRBV5-4 and TRBJ2-3; TRBD1 matches at 9 bases. The V gene's germline CDR1 is SGHNT and CDR2 YYREEE (reference sequence). The length of the CDR3 is 15 residues. J lost 1 base, V lost 4 bases, and 4 bases had no gene match. CDR3: CASSIGQGRTDTQYF. In DNA form, the CDR3 reads TGTGCCAGCAGCATAGGACAGGGGCGCACAGATACGCAGTATTTT.

The chain joins TRBV14 to TRBJ1-2; TRBD1 matches at 9 bases. The CDR3 covers 14 residues. Trimming took 2 bases from V and 6 from J; bases not matched to a gene: 4. CDR1 SGHDN and CDR2 FVKESK come from the germline V gene. This CDR3 reads CASSQSGQGNGYTF. DNA of the CDR3: TGTGCCAGCAGCCAATCGGGACAGGGAAATGGCTACACCTTC.

Notes on this clone: Mismatch with germline at one junction end may stem from a read error. This sequence joins TRBV4-1 and TRBJ2-2; D might be TRBD2 (6 bases). Germline CDR1 is MGHRA and CDR2 is YSYEKL. The CDR3 has 11 amino acids. CDR3 in amino acids: CASRSTGGLFF. The CDR3 nucleotides are TGCGCCAGCAGGAGCACCGGGGGGCTGTTTTTT.

V is TRBV6-6 and J is TRBJ1-6; TRBD1 matches 9 bases. Germline assignment: CDR1 MNHNY and CDR2 SVGAGI (reference sequence). This CDR3 has 14 residues. J was trimmed by 10 bases and V by 6 bases; bases with no gene match: 7. CDR3 residues: CASRLRDRESPLHF. CDR3 nucleotides: TGTGCCAGCAGACTCCGGGACAGGGAGTCACCCCTCCACTTT.

V and J are TRBV6-5 and TRBJ1-1; the D is unclear. CDR3 length: 14 amino acids. V lost 5 bases to trimming and J lost 1 base, with 11 bases between them. CDR1 is MNHEY and CDR2 is SVGAGI in the germline V gene. CDR3 DNA: TGTGCCAGCAGTGAAAGGAGAGCGAACACTGAAGCTTTCTTT. Translation: CASSERRANTEAFF.

V usage is TRBV2 and J usage is TRBJ2-3; D is unresolved. The germline V gene has CDR1 SNHLY and CDR2 FYNNEI. This CDR3 is 16 amino acids long. Trimming took off 3 bases at V and 2 bases at J, with 15 bases between the two ends. The CDR3 here is CASSDLFQAFTDTQYF. The CDR3 DNA reads TGTGCCAGCAGTGATCTTTTTCAGGCCTTCACAGATACGCAGTATTTT.

This clone appeared a few times. This chain joins TRBV2 and TRBJ1-2, with D possibly TRBD1 on 5 matching bases. Trimming removed 3 bases from V and 4 bases from J, with 15 bases in between. The V gene's germline CDR1 is SNHLY and CDR2 FYNNEI. This CDR3 is built from 15 residues. The CDR3 DNA is TGTGCCAGCAGTGACTTAGGGGCCGTCCTCTATGGCTACACCTTC. It codes for CASSDLGAVLYGYTF.

This clone turned up a few times. The chain links TRBV4-3 to TRBJ1-1; TRBD1 matches at 7 bases. CDR3 length: 14 residues. V was pared by 3 bases and J by 6 bases, with 7 bases of the junction left unmatched. From germline, CDR1 is LGHNA and CDR2 YSLEER. Written as DNA, the CDR3 is TGCGCCAGCAGCCAGAGAGTAGGGACAGCTGAAGCTTTCTTT. Amino acids: CASSQRVGTAEAFF.

With regard to this clone: One junction end does not reproduce the germline sequence, and a read error may be involved. V and J are TRBV7-2 and TRBJ2-3; D remains unclear. This CDR3 region has 13 residues. The germline CDR1 and CDR2 sequences are SGHTA and FQGNSA. DNA for the CDR3: TGTGCCAGCAGCTCCCCGCCAGGCGATACGCAATATTTT. Translating gives CASSSPPGDTQYF.

This clone appeared once. The rearrangement uses TRBV9 and TRBJ2-1; D unresolved. From germline, CDR1 is SGDLS and CDR2 YYNGEE. Trimming shortened V by 4 bases and J by 6 bases, and 20 bases separated the two germline ends. CDR3 length: 16 residues. The CDR3 nucleotides are TGTGCCAGCAGCTCCCAAATGGGCCCCCAATTCAATGAGCAGTTCTTC. Encoded protein: CASSSQMGPQFNEQFF.

This clone was counted only a few times. The CDR3 loop is CASSARGQPQHF. Written as DNA, the CDR3 is TGTGCCAGCAGCGCCAGGGGGCAGCCCCAGCATTTT. This chain joins TRBV13 and TRBJ1-5; 7 nucleotides align to TRBD1. The CDR3 is made up of 12 amino acids. The V and J ends lost 5 bases and 7 bases, in that order; junction bases with no gene match: 2. The germline CDR1 and CDR2 sequences are PRHDT and FYEKMQ (reference sequence).

The J gene is TRBJ2-1, the V gene TRBV7-9, with a tentative D call TRBD2 (6 bases). Germline V gene data show CDR1 as SEHNR and CDR2 as FQNEAQ (reference sequence). The CDR3 sequence is 15 residues long. V lost 1 base and J lost 8, with 15 bases in between. CDR3 DNA sequence: TGTGCCAGCAGCTTAGTGTCGTTAGCGGTTTATGAGCAGTTCTTC. It yields the protein CASSLVSLAVYEQFF. The entire variable domain, with the rest obtained from reference TRBV7-9 and TRBJ2-1, is as follows: DTGVSQNPRHKITKRGQNVTFRCDPISEHNRLYWYRQTLGQGPEFLTYFQNEAQLEKSRLLSDRFSAERPKGSFSTLEIQRTEQGDSAMYLCASSLVSLAVYEQFFGPGTRLTVL.

This chain links TRBV7-9 with TRBJ1-1; perhaps TRBD1 as D (6 bases). The CDR3 runs 17 residues. Trimming left V 0 bases short and J 1 base short, with 15 bases between. Germline V gene sequence: CDR1 SEHNR, CDR2 FQNEAQ (reference sequence). The CDR3 DNA reads as TGTGCCAGCAGCTTAGCCCGAGGGGGTCGGGGGAACACTGAAGCTTTCTTT. The encoded protein is CASSLARGGRGNTEAFF.

V gene TRBV7-6 combines with J gene TRBJ2-2; TRBD2 matches 9 bases. Germline loops: CDR1 SGHVS, CDR2 FNYEAQ. V was pared by 5 bases and J by 6 bases, with 7 bases of the junction left unmatched. CDR3 length: 15 residues. The CDR3 coding sequence is TGTGCCAGCAGCGGGCTAGCGGGGTTACCCGGGGAGCTGTTTTTT. Translation: CASSGLAGLPGELFF.

The chain couples TRBV5-1 to TRBJ2-7, with 9 bases matching TRBD1. Germline CDR1 reads SGHRS; CDR2 reads YFSETQ. The CDR3 totals 16 residues. V shed 6 bases and J 2 bases; nucleotides not matched to a gene: 12. The CDR3 is CASIYRTGEGPYEQYF. The CDR3 nucleotides are TGCGCCAGCATCTACCGGACAGGGGAGGGCCCCTACGAGCAGTACTTC.

The chain is built from TRBV7-2 and TRBJ2-1; D gene unclear. Trimming shortened V by 3 bases and J by 8 bases, and 14 bases separated the two germline ends. This CDR3 has 14 amino acids. Germline assignment: CDR1 SGHTA and CDR2 FQGNSA. CDR3 sequence reads: CASSLSIAVDEQFF. The CDR3 DNA sequence: TGTGCCAGCAGCTTGAGTATAGCCGTCGATGAGCAGTTCTTC.

This chain uses TRBV2 with TRBJ1-1; 7 bases are shared with TRBD1. The ends lost 5 bases at V and 1 base at J; junction bases unmatched: 22. The V gene's germline CDR1 is SNHLY and CDR2 FYNNEI. CDR3 size: 20 residues. The CDR3 loop reads CASSRLGTVKVKGQNTEAFF. CDR3 nucleotide sequence: TGTGCCAGCAGTCGACTCGGGACAGTAAAAGTGAAGGGCCAGAACACTGAAGCTTTCTTT.

V gene TRBV18 combines with J gene TRBJ2-3; perhaps TRBD1 as D (5 bases). V lost 3 bases to trimming and J lost 5 bases, with 12 bases between them. The CDR3 has 14 amino acids. Germline lookup yields CDR1 KGHSH and CDR2 LQKENI. CDR3: CASSPVRDEDTQYF. In nucleotides, the CDR3 is TGTGCCAGCTCACCGGTCAGGGATGAAGATACGCAGTATTTT.